Given below is one TCR beta chain in context. Its specificity is not known. Clones were sequenced by immunoSEQ multiplex PCR, and TCRdb holds only the in-frame ones, with some missing. The table lists around 56,000 clones, roughly four fifths of them singletons. The data are from a study of radiotherapy plus CTLA-4 blockade in lung cancer. Study-wide findings and caveats: Reports state that early shifts in blood T cell clones, with interferon-beta, best predicted response.

This CDR3 spans 13 amino acids. V dropped 4 bases and J dropped 5 bases, with 11 bases sitting between them. Germline-derived CDR1 and CDR2 are KGHSH and LQKENI. This chain joins TRBV18 and TRBJ1-1, with D hard to call. This TCR derives from a human donor with non-small cell lung cancer who had a complete response to radiotherapy plus ipilimumab. The input for sequencing was peripheral blood, taken from a patient treated with radiotherapy plus ipilimumab. CDR3 DNA sequence: TGTGCCAGCTCACTGGGTCGGGAGACTGAAGCTTTCTTT. Its translation is CASSLGRETEAFF.